What follows are 10 T cell receptor beta chains derived from one specimen sequenced in a study (dated by TCRdb to between 2014 and 2017). Libraries were built with 5' RACE. TCRdb records Illumina MiSeq as the sequencer. TCRdb reprocessed the public reads (quality trimming at Q25 with fastp, clone calling with MiXCR) and kept in-frame beta chains. Rows are unified per CDR3 protein, each entry keeping the most common DNA and genes. Present in this sample are approximately 50,000 distinct CDR3 sequences, around 21% of which were seen just once. The ten largest clones take up roughly 3.5% of the sample. Cells that were CD4+CD25+CD127-/low were the ones isolated as Tregs. Specimen: tumor-infiltrating Tregs sorted from the breast tumor. Every receptor here comes from a female donor with breast cancer.

Ten or more counts support this clonotype. The chain uses TRBV2 and TRBJ1-2; D might be TRBD1 (5 bases). This CDR3 is built from 14 residues. Trimming stripped 7 bases from V and 4 bases from J, with 16 bases between. CDR1 and CDR2 (germline): SNHLY, FYNNEI. CDR3 loop: CASNEQGRSYGYTF. The CDR3 region has the DNA TGTGCCAGCAATGAGCAGGGTCGGAGCTATGGCTACACCTTC.

At least ten counts were recorded for this clonotype. The chain links TRBV29-1 to TRBJ1-2; D call uncertain. The V gene's germline CDR1 is SQVTM and CDR2 ANQGSEA. This CDR3 contains 11 residues. Trimming shortened V by 7 bases and J by 8 bases, and 14 bases separated the two germline ends. CDR3 protein: CSGRTTLGYTF. The CDR3 nucleotides read TGCAGCGGCCGAACTACACTAGGCTACACCTTC.

Note on this clonotype: This may come from a read error, since a much larger clone is one base off. This sequence joins TRBV5-1 and TRBJ1-1; no clear D. The CDR3 has 15 residues. Germline V CDR1 and CDR2: SGHRS, YFSETQ. Deletions cut 2 bases from V and 6 bases from J, with 17 bases between. CDR3 DNA sequence: TGCGCCAGCAGCTTAGAAGGGCGCCCGGGCGCTGAAGCTTTCTTT. As protein: CASSLEGRPGAEAFF. The whole variable domain, filled in from reference TRBV5-1 and TRBJ1-1, reads KAGVTQTPRYLIKTRGQQVTLSCSPISGHRSVSWYQQTPGQGLQFLFEYFSETQRNKGNFPGRFSGRQFSNSRSEMNVSTLELGDSALYLCASSLEGRPGAEAFFGQGTRLTVV.

This clonotype appeared many times. CDR3 nucleotides: TGCGCCAGCAGCTTGGGCCCTAGCGGCCCCTACGAGCAGTACTTC. It translates to CASSLGPSGPYEQYF. The chain joins TRBV5-1 to TRBJ2-7; 7 bases line up with TRBD2. This CDR3 is built from 15 residues. Trimming removed 0 bases from V and 2 bases from J; junction bases left unmatched: 5. Germline V gene sequence: CDR1 SGHRS, CDR2 YFSETQ.

This clonotype was observed at least ten times. The chain combines TRBV20-1 with TRBJ1-1; weak D call: TRBD1 (5 bases). The CDR3 spans 15 residues. Germline lookup yields CDR1 DFQATT and CDR2 SNEGSKA (reference sequence). The ends were cut back, 3 bases at V and 1 base at J, with 15 bases in the middle. The CDR3 coding sequence is TGCAGTGCTAGTCGGCCGGGACGGACGAACACTGAAGCTTTCTTT. Translation gives CSASRPGRTNTEAFF.

A few counts support this clonotype. The genes are TRBV4-1 and TRBJ2-4; D uncertain. Germline loops: CDR1 MGHRA, CDR2 YSYEKL. Trimming removed 1 base from V and 5 bases from J, with 12 bases in between. This CDR3 has 15 amino acids. The CDR3 DNA sequence: TGCGCCAGCAGCCAAGCCCCATATGTAGAAAACATTCAGTACTTC. It specifies CASSQAPYVENIQYF.

This clonotype was seen at least ten times. The chain employs TRBV5-1 and TRBJ1-5, with D possibly matching TRBD1 (5 bases). Germline V gene lookup returns CDR1 SGHRS and CDR2 YFSETQ. The CDR3 length is 14 residues. The V end lost 5 bases, the J end lost 2 bases, and 11 bases lay between the germline ends. The CDR3 sequence: CASSEGGGNQPQHF. CDR3 nucleotide sequence: TGCGCCAGCAGTGAGGGAGGGGGCAATCAGCCCCAGCATTTT.

This clonotype was counted ten times or more. CDR3 coding DNA: TGTGCCAGCAGTCTCGACAGGGGTACCGGGGAGCTGTTTTTT. This sequence encodes CASSLDRGTGELFF. The genes are TRBV28 and TRBJ2-2, with 8 bases identical to TRBD1. Germline CDR1 and CDR2: MDHEN and SYDVKM. With 5 bases clipped from V and 5 bases from J, the junction kept 4 bases outside the gene matches. This CDR3 comprises 14 residues.

In regard to this clonotype: At one boundary the junction diverges from the germline segment, which might be a read error. The chain carries TRBV19 and TRBJ1-5; D might be TRBD1 (5 bases). The CDR3 totals 14 residues. Germline values: CDR1 LNHDA, CDR2 SQIVND (reference sequence). The CDR3 coding sequence is TGTGCCAGTAGTATTATAGGGGCGGATCAGCTCCAGCATTTT. Residues: CASSIIGADQLQHF.

Note on this clonotype: This may be a read error, as it is one base from a much larger clone. The chain combines TRBV20-1 with TRBJ2-7; D perhaps matches TRBD1 (6 bases). The CDR3 runs to 12 residues. Germline CDR1 and CDR2: DFQATT and SNEGSKA (reference sequence). For the CDR3, the DNA is TGCAGTGCTAGGGGGGACAACTACAAGCAGTACTTC. It is translated as CSARGDNYKQYF.